This T cell receptor (beta chain) was recovered during a study of blood T cell repertoires in COVID-19. On the study more broadly: Collection of acute and convalescent COVID-19 samples took place in the United States, Italy and Spain. The cDNA or gDNA used as material had been derived from T cells, B-cell-depleted T cells, or PBMCs.

Authors' data handling: Cell counts per sample came from amplifying reference gene primers. Only in-frame clones appear in the TCRdb table, and some are missing; sequencing was by immunoSEQ multiplex PCR. The V and J calls and clone size come from that table; D and trimming were worked out from the DNA. This table has 65,000 to 85,000 clones, around 79% appearing once. CDR1 and CDR2 from the germline V gene are LNHDA and SQIVND (reference sequence). The CDR3 has 15 amino acids. V trimming: 8 bases; J trimming: 2 bases; junction bases outside the gene matches: 9. Material for sequencing was peripheral blood. The TCR sequence derives from a woman aged 80 or over with active or convalescent COVID-19. The chain joins TRBV19 to TRBJ2-1; 7 nucleotides agree with TRBD1. CDR3 protein: CASDPGGRAYNEQFF. In nucleotides, the CDR3 is TGTGCCAGTGACCCAGGGGGTAGAGCCTACAATGAGCAGTTCTTC.